The subject of this entry is one T cell receptor (beta chain). Its antigen is currently unknown. Deletions cut 2 bases from V and 4 bases from J, with 16 bases between. This CDR3 has 16 residues. Germline CDR1 SGHDT, CDR2 YYEEEE. This entry comes from a study of cytomegalovirus exposure and HLA in healthy donors. In the study overall: Genotyping showed around 80% of 398 donors falling in the Caucasian-associated ancestry cluster. Study-level findings and limits: By HLA locus, TCR association rates varied in a later analysis, with DRB1 showing the most and HLA-C the fewest. Among CMV-associated TCR beta chains, most appeared HLA-restricted in a later analysis. An Asian-associated ancestry cluster reportedly showed fewer N-insertions than the approximately 620-donor mean in a later analysis.

The PCR employed 60 Vbeta primers together with 13 Jbeta primers. Repertoires were generated with immunoSEQ multiplex PCR, while TCRdb's copy carries only in-frame clones and drops some. The sample has approximately 90,000 clones, 63% seen once. This rearrangement joins TRBV5-6 to TRBJ1-3; D is unresolved. Sequenced material: PBMCs. The clonotype was recovered from a woman aged 30 to 39 in good health and CMV-seronegative. CDR3 sequence reads: CASSLLRPAGGNTIYF. CDR3 in DNA: TGTGCCAGCAGCTTACTCCGGCCCGCGGGGGGAAACACCATATATTTT.